Shown below are 2 T cell receptor beta chains from a single sample sequenced in a study of T-cell memory formation after mild COVID-19. One entry per CDR3 protein, called by TCRdb with MiXCR from the 5' RACE reads. The sample lists roughly 250,000 distinct CDR3 sequences, over 15% occurring once. Sequencing was performed on PBMCs or a T cell subset sorted from them (not recorded which). The receptors stem from a man aged 18 to 29 who had mild COVID-19 (a few samples of this study predate the infection). Cell type and time point are not known.

In this sample, this clonotype turned up once. The chain recombines TRBV27 with TRBJ2-1, with 9 bases that match TRBD1. The germline V gene encodes CDR1 MNHEY and CDR2 SMNVEV (reference sequence). CDR3 length: 14 amino acids. V dropped 4 bases and J dropped 4; count of bases not matched to a gene: 2. In DNA form, the CDR3 reads TGTGCCAGCAGTTGGGGACAGGGATACAATGAGCAGTTCTTC. This translates into CASSWGQGYNEQFF.

This clonotype has just a few counts. The rearrangement joins TRBV12-3 or TRBV12-4 to TRBJ1-1; maybe TRBD1 (5 bases). The V end lost 3 bases, the J end lost 5 bases, and 10 bases lay between the germline ends. This CDR3 region has 13 residues. CDR3 coding DNA: TGTGCCAGCAGTTTTGGGGGAATGACTGAAGCTTTCTTT. It codes for CASSFGGMTEAFF.